One and the same sample provided the 10 T cell receptor beta chains below, sequenced in a study of PD-1 blockade in classical Hodgkin lymphoma. The time point: cycle 4 day 1 (C4D1), after 5 to 7 weeks of nivolumab. Each and every patient relapsed after autologous stem cell transplantation, and patients got differing brentuximab vedotin exposure. Clones were read by immunoSEQ multiplex PCR, and TCRdb kept only the in-frame ones, dropping some. The sample lists tens of thousands of clones; more than 80% were seen once. The sequencing here drew on peripheral blood mononuclear cells (PBMCs), taken before the fourth cycle of nivolumab. Receptors originate from a human donor with classical Hodgkin lymphoma.

The chain has TRBV10-3 and TRBJ2-3; D call uncertain. This CDR3 contains 12 residues. Germline values: CDR1 ENHRY, CDR2 SYGVKD. Trimming pared 3 bases from V and 5 bases from J, leaving 6 bases between. Here the CDR3 reads CAISEREDTQYF. CDR3 DNA sequence: TGTGCCATCAGTGAAAGGGAAGATACGCAGTATTTT.

This clone was detected a few times. This chain joins TRBV7-3 and TRBJ1-6; D unresolved. The CDR3 is 14 amino acids. Looked up from germline, CDR1 is SGHTA and CDR2 is FQGTGA. V lost 4 bases to trimming and J lost 9 bases, with 13 bases between them. CDR3 amino acids: CASSSDGGGSPLHF. DNA for the CDR3: TGTGCCAGCAGCTCGGACGGAGGTGGTTCACCCCTCCACTTT.

The chain combines TRBV6-5 with TRBJ2-7; no reliable D call. V was cut by 2 bases and J by 5 bases, with 10 bases left in between. CDR3 length: 13 residues. Looked up from germline, CDR1 is MNHEY and CDR2 is SVGAGI. CDR3 sequence: CASSYLSGHEQYF. CDR3 DNA sequence: TGTGCCAGCAGTTACCTATCGGGCCACGAGCAGTACTTC.

This rearrangement joins TRBV2 to TRBJ2-7, with D hard to call. The CDR3 has 10 residues. CDR1 and CDR2 from the germline V gene are SNHLY and FYNNEI. V lost 6 bases to trimming and J lost 6 bases, with 6 bases between them. CDR3: CASRVGEQYF. For the CDR3, the DNA is TGTGCCAGCAGGGTGGGCGAGCAGTACTTC.

Concerning this clone itself: A read error may account for a junction end that differs from germline. V gene TRBV2 combines with J gene TRBJ2-1; no clear D gene. CDR3 length: 13 residues. Germline V gives CDR1 SNHLY, CDR2 FYNNEI. The CDR3 loop reads CATSRVVGNEQFF. The CDR3 coding sequence is TGTGCCACCAGTAGGGTTGTGGGCAATGAGCAGTTCTTC.

Remarks on this clone: A read error may produce the germline difference seen at one junction end. The gene calls are TRBV7-7 and TRBJ2-7, with D hard to call. The CDR3 has 13 residues. Germline V gene lookup returns CDR1 SSHAT and CDR2 FNYEAQ (reference sequence). CDR3 coding DNA: TGTGCTAGCAGCTTAGGCCCAGAGTACGAGCAGTACTTC. Encoded protein: CASSLGPEYEQYF. The variable domain in full, completed from reference TRBV7-7 and TRBJ2-7, reads GAGVSQSPRYKVTKRGQDVTLRCDPISSHATLYWYQQALGQGPEFLTYFNYEAQPDKSGLPSDRFSAERPEGSISTLTIQRTEQRDSAMYRCASSLGPEYEQYFGPGTRLTVT.

V is TRBV23-1 and J is TRBJ1-5; possible D gene TRBD1, 5 bases. TRBV23-1 is an ORF; its function is uncertain. The ends were cut back, 4 bases at V and 0 bases at J, with 13 bases in the middle. The CDR3 is 16 amino acids. The CDR3 spells CASSLRDGHSNQPQHF. For the CDR3, the DNA is TGCGCCAGCAGTCTTCGAGACGGACATAGCAATCAGCCCCAGCATTTT.

V gene TRBV6-5 combines with J gene TRBJ1-4; D perhaps matches TRBD1 (5 bases). The CDR3 length is 15 residues. The germline V and J ends were trimmed by 6 bases and 5 bases, with 16 bases remaining between them. CDR1 and CDR2 from the germline V gene are MNHEY and SVGAGI. The CDR3, as DNA: TGTGCCAGCAGGATCCAGGGTGGGGAAAATGAAAAACTGTTTTTT. Translated: CASRIQGGENEKLFF.

This clone was picked up one time. This rearrangement joins TRBV6-5 to TRBJ2-3, with D possibly being TRBD1 or TRBD2 (7 bases each). This CDR3 has 13 amino acids. The germline V gene encodes CDR1 MNHEY and CDR2 SVGAGI. Trimming shortened V by 7 bases and J by 4 bases, and 12 bases separated the two germline ends. CDR3 protein: CASTAGGADTQYF. The CDR3 bases are TGTGCCAGCACGGCAGGGGGGGCAGATACGCAGTATTTT.

This chain uses TRBV30 with TRBJ1-5, with no clear D. CDR1 and CDR2 from the germline V gene are GTSNPN and SVGIG (reference sequence). Deletions cut 1 base from V and 6 bases from J, with 7 bases between. CDR3 length: 12 amino acids. The DNA for the CDR3 is TGTGCCTGGAGTGAAGTTGGTCAGCCCCAGCATTTT. It encodes CAWSEVGQPQHF.